The 17 T cell receptor beta chains reported below all come from one sample, sequenced in a study of cytomegalovirus exposure and HLA in healthy donors. Primers: 60 Vbeta forward and 13 Jbeta reverse. Profiled with immunoSEQ multiplex PCR; TCRdb holds only in-frame clones, not every one. The sample shows 100,000 to 150,000 clones, about 66% of them seen only once. What was sequenced was PBMCs. The receptors originated from a man in his thirties or forties in good health and CMV-seropositive.

V and J are TRBV6-5 and TRBJ2-1, with TRBD2 identical over 10 bases. The CDR3 totals 14 residues. Germline V gene data show CDR1 as MNHEY and CDR2 as SVGAGI. With V trimmed by 7 bases and J by 6 bases, 6 bases remained unmatched. The CDR3 is CASTSSGRLNEQFF. DNA of the CDR3: TGTGCCAGCACCTCTAGCGGGAGACTCAATGAGCAGTTCTTC.

The chain joins TRBV5-1 to TRBJ1-1; 9 bases match TRBD1. The CDR3 runs 15 residues. V gave up 2 bases and J gave up 5 bases; unmatched junction bases: 7. CDR1 is SGHRS, CDR2 YFSETQ, per germline. For the CDR3, the DNA is TGCGCCAGCAGCTTACAGGGGGCCTCGAATACTGAAGCTTTCTTT. This sequence encodes CASSLQGASNTEAFF.

This chain uses TRBV2 with TRBJ2-7, with 8 bases identical to TRBD1. CDR3 length: 15 amino acids. J was trimmed by 3 bases and V by 11 bases; bases with no gene match: 15. The germline gives CDR1 SNHLY, CDR2 FYNNEI. DNA for the CDR3: TGTGCCGGGTCGCTCAGTAGACAGGGGTTCTACGAGCAGTACTTC. As protein: CAGSLSRQGFYEQYF.

There are a few counts of this clone. The rearrangement uses TRBV4-1 and TRBJ2-1; D is possibly TRBD2 (6 bases). The CDR3 spans 18 residues. Germline V gives CDR1 MGHRA, CDR2 YSYEKL. The V end was cut by 6 bases, the J end by 0 bases, with 21 bases between. Here the CDR3 reads CASRPRPGDLSSYNEQFF. The CDR3 bases are TGCGCCAGCAGACCAAGGCCGGGGGATCTGAGCTCCTACAATGAGCAGTTCTTC.

The V gene is TRBV9, the J gene TRBJ2-1, with D maybe TRBD2 (5 bases). Trimming took off 2 bases at V and 4 bases at J, with 7 bases between the two ends. The CDR3 contains 13 residues. From germline, CDR1 is SGDLS and CDR2 YYNGEE. The CDR3 reads CASSVREYNEQFF. The CDR3 nucleotides read TGTGCCAGCAGCGTCCGGGAATACAATGAGCAGTTCTTC.

Worth noting for this clone: Mismatch with germline at one junction end may stem from a read error. The chain combines TRBV7-9 with TRBJ1-5; D is uncertain. Germline V CDR1 and CDR2: SEHNR, FQNEAQ (reference sequence). This CDR3 comprises 12 residues. CDR3 region: CSSSLPEQPQHF. The CDR3 DNA reads as TGTTCCAGCAGCTTACCAGAACAGCCCCAGCATTTT.

This clone appeared a few times. The chain links TRBV5-6 to TRBJ2-2; 7 nucleotides match TRBD2. CDR1 is SGHDT and CDR2 is YYEEEE in the germline V gene. The trim removed 4 bases at V and 4 bases at J, leaving 10 bases unmatched. This CDR3 spans 16 amino acids. The CDR3 sequence: CASSPPLAGVTGELFF. CDR3 bases: TGTGCCAGCAGCCCCCCCCTGGCGGGGGTCACCGGGGAGCTGTTTTTT.

The chain has TRBV1 and TRBJ2-1; the table gives TRBD2 as D, unverified against the DNA. TRBV1 is deemed a pseudogene. CDR3 length: 17 residues. The CDR3 sequence is CTSSQEQASGSLYEQFF. In DNA form, the CDR3 reads TGCACCAGCAGCCAAGAACAGGCTAGCGGGTCGTTGTATGAGCAGTTCTTC.

The rearrangement links TRBV7-6 to TRBJ2-3; tentative D call: TRBD1 (5 bases). Germline V gene data show CDR1 as SGHVS and CDR2 as FNYEAQ. Trimming pared 5 bases from V and 0 bases from J, leaving 12 bases between. This CDR3 spans 15 amino acids. The DNA for the CDR3 is TGTGCCAGCAGCCCAACAGGATCTAGCACAGATACGCAGTATTTT. Encoded protein: CASSPTGSSTDTQYF.

This clone was counted a few times. The rearrangement links TRBV5-1 to TRBJ2-2; 7 positions agree with TRBD1. Trimming cost V 5 bases and J 4 bases; bases outside gene matches: 5. Germline CDR1 SGHRS, CDR2 YFSETQ. CDR3 length: 14 residues. CDR3 in amino acids: CASRETGLTGELFF. CDR3 coding DNA: TGCGCCAGCAGGGAGACAGGGCTCACCGGGGAGCTGTTTTTT.

The chain carries TRBV28 and TRBJ2-1; possibly TRBD1 for D (5 bases). V dropped 2 bases and J dropped 1 base, with 12 bases sitting between them. The CDR3 consists of 16 residues. The germline CDR1 and CDR2 sequences are MDHEN and SYDVKM. CDR3 DNA sequence: TGTGCCAGCAGTTTAATGGAGACAGATTCCTACAATGAGCAGTTCTTC. Residues: CASSLMETDSYNEQFF.

This clone was recorded a few times. The rearrangement uses TRBV6-1 and TRBJ2-3; 8 bases align to TRBD2. V gave up 1 base and J gave up 4 bases; unmatched junction bases: 7. CDR1 and CDR2 (germline): MNHNS, SASEGT. CDR3 length equals 16 residues. The CDR3 sequence: CASSEVAGQGADTQYF. CDR3 in DNA: TGTGCCAGCAGTGAAGTAGCGGGACAAGGCGCAGATACGCAGTATTTT.

In DNA, the CDR3 is TGTGCCAGCGACCGAGGTGAGCAGTTCTTC. This gives the protein CASDRGEQFF. The chain joins TRBV5-8 to TRBJ2-1; D is uncertain. In germline, CDR1 is SGHTS, CDR2 YDEGEE. The CDR3 sequence is 10 residues long. V lost 7 bases to trimming and J lost 9 bases, with 8 bases between them. Combining the CDR3 with reference TRBV5-8 and TRBJ2-1 gives the whole variable domain EAGVTQSPTHLIKTRGQQATLRCSPISGHTSVYWYQQALGLGLQFLLWYDEGEERNRGNFPPRFSGRQFPNYSSELNVNALELEDSALYLCASDRGEQFFGPGTRLTVL.

The J gene is TRBJ2-1, the V gene TRBV7-3; 10 nucleotides agree with TRBD2. After removal of 5 bases from V and 4 bases from J, the junction contained 5 bases not matched to a gene. This CDR3 has 15 residues. Germline loops: CDR1 SGHTA, CDR2 FQGTGA. CDR3 nucleotide sequence: TGTGCCAGCAGCGATCTAGCGGGAGAATACAATGAGCAGTTCTTC. Translation gives CASSDLAGEYNEQFF. The whole variable domain, filled in from reference TRBV7-3 and TRBJ2-1, reads GAGVSQTPSNKVTEKGKYVELRCDPISGHTALYWYRQSLGQGPEFLIYFQGTGAADDSGLPNDRFFAVRPEGSVSTLKIQRTERGDSAVYLCASSDLAGEYNEQFFGPGTRLTVL.

The sample holds one count of this clone. The rearrangement links TRBV5-1 to TRBJ2-5; a possible D gene is TRBD2 (5 bases). This CDR3 comprises 15 residues. Between the trimmed V and J ends, which lost 4 bases and 5 bases, there was a span of 18 bases. Germline CDR1 is SGHRS and CDR2 is YFSETQ. The DNA for the CDR3 is TGCGCCAGCAGCCCTGGGGTTTCCTGGGAGGAGACCCAGTACTTC. Amino acids: CASSPGVSWEETQYF.

This chain joins TRBV10-3 and TRBJ2-7, with 7 positions matching TRBD2. The CDR3 is made up of 16 amino acids. In germline, CDR1 is ENHRY, CDR2 SYGVKD. Germline trimming cut 3 bases from V and 0 bases from J; bases unmatched to any gene: 8. The CDR3 coding sequence is TGTGCCATCAGTGACCCAGGGAGGGCTCGCTCCTACGAGCAGTACTTC. It specifies CAISDPGRARSYEQYF.

The chain joins TRBV7-2 to TRBJ2-5, with 7 bases aligning to TRBD1. Germline values: CDR1 SGHTA, CDR2 FQGNSA. With 5 bases clipped from V and 2 bases from J, the junction kept 11 bases outside the gene matches. This CDR3 region has 16 residues. CDR3 bases: TGTGCCAGCAGCAAAGTAGGGGGACAGAGGCAAGAGACCCAGTACTTC. Its protein is CASSKVGGQRQETQYF.